These T cell receptor beta chains were read from a single sample in a study of cytomegalovirus exposure and HLA in healthy donors. Here immunoSEQ multiplex PCR was the method, and the copy in TCRdb shows in-frame clones only, minus some. Of approximately 60,000 clones listed, 90% are singletons. The sequencing input was PBMCs. These receptors all come from a man aged 18 to 35 in good health and CMV-seronegative. The CDR3 runs from the conserved cysteine through the conserved F or W. The order of the fields is J gene, D gene, CDR3 length, V gene, clone size, CDR3 protein, CDR3 DNA. A D gene is named only where the DNA matches it firmly. Only part of the rows carry a size: once, few, many, or a class if the clone is expanded.

TRBJ1-4	TRBD1	16	TRBV30	-	CAWSWDRLKTNEKLFF	TGTGCCTGGAGTTGGGACAGACTAAAAACTAATGAAAAACTGTTTTTT
TRBJ2-2	-	14	TRBV14	-	CASSPGTNTGELFF	TGTGCCAGCAGCCCCGGGACGAACACCGGGGAGCTGTTTTTT
TRBJ2-2	-	12	TRBV5-1	-	CASSSPAGELFF	TGCGCCAGCAGCTCCCCAGCGGGGGAGCTGTTTTTT
TRBJ2-5	-	14	TRBV7-9	-	CASSPLTAPETQYF	TGTGCCAGCAGCCCCTTGACAGCGCCAGAGACCCAGTACTTC
TRBJ2-3	-	12	TRBV11-2	-	CASSPSTDTQYF	TGTGCCAGCAGTCCTAGCACAGATACGCAGTATTTT
TRBJ2-1	-	16	TRBV27	-	CASSSTLMSSYNEQFF	TGTGCCAGCAGTTCGACATTGATGAGCTCCTACAATGAGCAGTTCTTC
TRBJ1-4	-	17	TRBV29-1	-	CSVSPPVVRPSNEKLFF	TGCAGCGTTTCCCCCCCCGTCGTCAGGCCATCTAATGAAAAACTGTTTTTT
TRBJ1-1	-	14	TRBV7-9	-	CASSFKQVNTEAFF	TGTGCCAGCAGCTTCAAACAGGTAAACACTGAAGCTTTCTTT
TRBJ2-7	-	14	TRBV6-1	-	CASRSGTSVYEQYF	TGTGCCAGCAGGTCCGGGACATCCGTTTACGAGCAGTACTTC
TRBJ1-5	TRBD1	16	TRBV19	-	CASRAWVTGGGQPQHF	TGTGCCAGTCGTGCTTGGGTGACAGGGGGCGGTCAGCCCCAGCATTTT
TRBJ1-5	TRBD1	14	TRBV28	once	CASSLRGLGQPQHF	TGTGCCAGCAGCCTCAGGGGGCTAGGCCAGCCCCAGCATTTT
TRBJ2-7	TRBD1	14	TRBV4-1	-	CASSPGTGVYEQYF	TGCGCCAGCAGCCCCGGGACAGGGGTCTACGAGCAGTACTTC
TRBJ1-2	TRBD1	16	TRBV7-9	once	CASSFSLEDRGAGYTF	TGTGCCAGCAGCTTTAGCCTTGAGGACAGGGGAGCTGGCTACACCTTC
TRBJ2-2	-	16	TRBV9	-	CASSGSSYSNTGELFF	TGTGCCAGCAGCGGAAGCTCTTACTCGAACACCGGGGAGCTGTTTTTT
TRBJ1-1	-	13	TRBV11-2	-	CASSLDRGTEAFF	TGTGCCAGCAGCTTAGATCGGGGGACTGAAGCTTTCTTT
TRBJ2-6	-	15	TRBV7-8	-	CASSRRGSGANVLTF	TGTGCCAGCAGCCGCAGGGGATCTGGGGCCAACGTCCTGACTTTC
TRBJ2-7	-	13	TRBV5-5	-	CASSREAPYEQYF	TGTGCCAGCAGCAGAGAGGCCCCCTACGAGCAGTACTTC
TRBJ2-2	-	15	TRBV7-9	-	CASSYRDWNTGELFF	TGTGCCAGCAGCTACCGGGACTGGAACACCGGGGAGCTGTTTTTT
TRBJ1-3	TRBD1	15	TRBV2	few	CASRDRVTSGNTIYF	TGTGCCAGCAGGGACAGGGTTACGTCTGGAAACACCATATATTTT
TRBJ2-7	-	13	TRBV6-6	-	CASSYPNSYEQYF	TGTGCCAGCAGTTACCCCAACTCCTACGAGCAGTACTTC
TRBJ1-2	TRBD1	12	TRBV18	-	CASSPLQGPLAF	TGTGCCAGCTCGCCGTTACAGGGGCCCCTCGCCTTC
TRBJ1-1	TRBD1	15	TRBV18	-	CASSSTGTVNTEAFF	TGTGCCAGCTCATCAACCGGGACAGTTAACACTGAAGCTTTCTTT
TRBJ1-2	-	15	TRBV6-1	-	CASSEARRGDYGYTF	TGTGCCAGCAGTGAAGCAAGGAGAGGTGACTATGGCTACACCTTC
TRBJ2-7	TRBD2	15	TRBV5-5	once	CASSPGTSIGYEQYF	TGTGCCAGCAGCCCCGGGACTAGCATCGGCTACGAGCAGTACTTC
TRBJ1-2	-	11	TRBV5-4	-	CASSFAGGYTF	TGTGCCAGCAGCTTCGCGGGGGGCTACACCTTC
TRBJ1-5	-	12	TRBV19	-	CASSRSNQPQHF	TGTGCCAGTAGTCGGAGCAATCAGCCCCAGCATTTT
TRBJ2-7	TRBD1	14	TRBV6-1	-	CASKMTGSSYEQYF	TGTGCCAGCAAAATGACAGGGTCTAGCTACGAGCAGTACTTC
TRBJ2-5	-	15	TRBV15	once	CATSRDVPTKETQYF	TGTGCCACCAGCAGAGATGTACCGACTAAAGAGACCCAGTACTTC
TRBJ2-7	-	12	TRBV6-5	-	CASSYDRGKQYF	TGTGCCAGCAGTTACGACCGCGGTAAGCAGTACTTC
TRBJ2-2	-	16	TRBV6-5	-	CASSYSVNSNTGELFF	TGTGCCAGCAGTTACTCGGTCAACTCGAACACCGGGGAGCTGTTTTTT
TRBJ2-7	-	17	TRBV28	-	CASTTDKRLRFRYEQYF	TGTGCCAGCACCACTGACAAGCGGCTTCGTTTCCGCTACGAGCAGTACTTC
TRBJ2-1	TRBD2	17	TRBV7-2	-	CASSPSAGTSGYNEQFF	TGTGCCAGCAGCCCTAGCGCCGGGACTAGCGGTTACAATGAGCAGTTCTTC
TRBJ2-2	TRBD2	17	TRBV19	-	CASSIGLAGGGTGELFF	TGTGCCAGTAGTATAGGGCTAGCGGGAGGAGGAACCGGGGAGCTGTTTTTT
TRBJ2-6	-	16	TRBV18	-	CASRATGYSGANVLTF	TGTGCCAGCCGAGCAACAGGTTACTCTGGGGCCAACGTCCTGACTTTC
TRBJ2-3	-	15	TRBV11-2	-	CASRAGATSADTQYF	TGTGCCAGCAGGGCAGGGGCGACCAGCGCAGATACGCAGTATTTT
TRBJ2-4	TRBD1	13	TRBV29-1	-	CSVGQGLLGIQYF	TGCAGCGTTGGACAGGGGCTTCTGGGCATTCAGTACTTC
TRBJ2-2	-	15	TRBV7-9	-	CASSSTGDNTGELFF	TGTGCCAGCAGCTCGACAGGAGACAACACCGGGGAGCTGTTTTTT
TRBJ2-7	-	10	TRBV20-1	few	CSAGTYEQYF	TGCAGTGCCGGGACCTACGAGCAGTACTTC
TRBJ2-2	-	13	TRBV18	-	CASSSSNTGELFF	TGTGCCAGCTCGTCTTCTAACACCGGGGAGCTGTTTTTT
TRBJ1-1	-	12	TRBV28	-	CASRRQGSEAFF	TGTGCCAGCAGGCGTCAGGGATCCGAAGCTTTCTTT
TRBJ1-1	TRBD1	16	TRBV2	once	CASSARIGTGRTEAFF	TGTGCCAGCAGTGCACGAATAGGGACAGGGAGAACTGAAGCTTTCTTT
TRBJ2-1	TRBD1	13	TRBV14	-	CASSQGRQGATVF	TGTGCCAGCAGCCAAGGACGACAGGGGGCGACGGTCTTC